This entry lists 26 T cell receptor beta chains sequenced from one sample in a study of blood T cell repertoires in COVID-19. Assay: immunoSEQ multiplex PCR; the TCRdb copy retains only in-frame clones and omits some. The sample consists of 200,000 to 250,000 clones, approximately 80% of them appearing once. The sequencing sample was made of PBMCs or T cells enriched from blood (not recorded which). All receptors derive from a man in his fifties or sixties who had recovered from COVID-19.

This clone came up once. J is TRBJ1-1 and V is TRBV5-6; D may be TRBD1 (5 bases). The CDR3 is 15 amino acids. The ends were cut back, 1 base at V and 3 bases at J, with 13 bases in the middle. Germline CDR1 and CDR2: SGHDT and YYEEEE. As DNA, the CDR3 is TGTGCCAGCAGCTTGTTGGGACTCGGGGACACTGAAGCTTTCTTT. This sequence encodes CASSLLGLGDTEAFF.

This clone was recorded at least ten times. V gene TRBV6-2 or TRBV6-3 combines with J gene TRBJ2-1, with D hard to call. V was trimmed by 5 bases and J by 10 bases, leaving 12 bases between them. Per the germline V gene, CDR1 is MNHEY and CDR2 is SVGEGT. The CDR3 covers 12 residues. DNA for the CDR3: TGTGCCAGCAGTGCCACCAGGCAGGAGCAGTTCTTC. This gives the protein CASSATRQEQFF.

The rearrangement links TRBV15 to TRBJ2-7; TRBD1 might be the D (5 bases). With 0 bases removed from V and 6 bases from J, the gap between germline ends came to 15 bases. In germline, CDR1 is LNHNV, CDR2 YYDKDF (reference sequence). There are 15 residues in the CDR3. CDR3 sequence (DNA): TGTGCCACCAGCAGAGAGGGATTGTGGGGCGCCGAGCAGTACTTC. It specifies CATSREGLWGAEQYF.

This chain joins TRBV5-6 and TRBJ1-2; D perhaps matches TRBD1 (5 bases). CDR1 SGHDT and CDR2 YYEEEE come from the germline V gene. This CDR3 has 16 residues. Trimming removed 0 bases from V and 4 bases from J, with 16 bases in between. The CDR3 is CASSLDGAGPLYGYTF. Here the CDR3 DNA reads TGTGCCAGCAGCTTGGATGGGGCAGGCCCACTCTATGGCTACACCTTC.

This sequence joins TRBV7-8 and TRBJ1-4; 10 nucleotides match TRBD1. CDR3 length: 19 residues. Germline CDR1 is SGHVS and CDR2 is FQNEAQ. J gave up 3 bases and V 1 base, and 11 bases lay outside the gene matches. The chain's CDR3 is CASSLDRTGGRLANEKLFF. As DNA, the CDR3 is TGTGCCAGCAGCTTAGATCGGACAGGGGGGCGACTGGCTAATGAAAAACTGTTTTTT.

This clone was observed at least ten times. The chain joins TRBV7-6 to TRBJ1-1, with unresolved D. CDR3 size: 15 residues. V lost 2 bases to trimming and J lost 0 bases, with 10 bases between them. CDR1 and CDR2 (germline): SGHVS, FNYEAQ. CDR3 DNA sequence: TGTGCCAGCAGCTTATCCCCCCTATTGAACACTGAAGCTTTCTTT. Residues: CASSLSPLLNTEAFF. The full variable domain, with the rest looked up from reference TRBV7-6 and TRBJ1-1, is GAGVSQSPRYKVTKRGQDVALRCDPISGHVSLYWYRQALGQGPEFLTYFNYEAQQDKSGLPNDRFSAERPEGSISTLTIQRTEQRDSAMYRCASSLSPLLNTEAFFGQGTRLTVV.

V usage is TRBV6-1 and J usage is TRBJ2-5; D is possibly TRBD1 (6 bases). This CDR3 comprises 16 residues. The V end was cut by 3 bases, the J end by 0 bases, with 14 bases between. In germline, CDR1 is MNHNS, CDR2 SASEGT. CDR3: CASSEVRGKYQETQYF. The CDR3 DNA reads TGTGCCAGCAGTGAGGTCAGGGGAAAGTACCAAGAGACCCAGTACTTC.

The J gene is TRBJ2-7, the V gene TRBV5-1, with 9 bases lining up with TRBD1. The V segment lost 4 bases and the J segment 5 bases; nucleotides outside the gene matches: 13. In germline, CDR1 is SGHRS, CDR2 YFSETQ. The CDR3 is made up of 16 amino acids. The CDR3 here is CASSTQRTGVMDEQYF. Written as DNA, the CDR3 is TGCGCCAGCAGCACCCAACGGACAGGGGTAATGGACGAGCAGTACTTC.

The CDR3 DNA reads TGTGCCAGCAGCTCGGGACTTGAGGAGACCCAGTACTTC. Its translation: CASSSGLEETQYF. V is TRBV5-6 and J is TRBJ2-5; D is perhaps TRBD2 (6 bases). V was cut by 3 bases and J by 5 bases, with 11 bases left in between. The CDR3 loop spans 13 amino acids. In germline, CDR1 is SGHDT, CDR2 YYEEEE.

The CDR3 region has the DNA TGTGCCAGCAGACTTGGGCTGCACACTGAAGCTTTCTTT. It codes for CASRLGLHTEAFF. The rearrangement uses TRBV27 and TRBJ1-1; no clear D. Germline lookup yields CDR1 MNHEY and CDR2 SMNVEV (reference sequence). Trimming took 6 bases from V and 3 from J, leaving 11 bases between them. The CDR3 has 13 residues.

J is TRBJ2-1 and V is TRBV7-2, with a weak D call TRBD1 (5 bases). Deletions cut 1 base from V and 5 bases from J, with 12 bases between. Germline CDR1 is SGHTA and CDR2 is FQGNSA. The CDR3 loop spans 15 amino acids. Here the CDR3 DNA reads TGTGCCAGCAGCTTAGTGTGGACACCCAACAATGAGCAGTTCTTC. This encodes CASSLVWTPNNEQFF.

V gene TRBV7-9 combines with J gene TRBJ1-1; D uncertain. CDR3 length equals 13 residues. The germline V gene has CDR1 SEHNR and CDR2 FQNEAQ (reference sequence). V gave up 1 base and J gave up 4 bases, with 7 bases separating them. CDR3 sequence (DNA): TGTGCCAGCAGCTTAGAGGCGGGCACTGAAGCTTTCTTT. This translates into CASSLEAGTEAFF.

This chain joins TRBV7-9 and TRBJ2-7, with TRBD1 identical over 8 bases. This CDR3 has 14 amino acids. The V and J ends lost 6 bases and 0 bases, in that order; junction bases with no gene match: 4. Germline loops: CDR1 SEHNR, CDR2 FQNEAQ (reference sequence). In DNA form, the CDR3 reads TGTGCCAGCAGTTTGGGACAGGTCTCCTACGAGCAGTACTTC. Its translation is CASSLGQVSYEQYF.

This clone was detected many times. J is TRBJ2-1 and V is TRBV9; TRBD1 agrees at 11 bases. This CDR3 has 14 residues. Trimming cost V 4 bases and J 7 bases; bases outside gene matches: 4. Germline V CDR1 and CDR2: SGDLS, YYNGEE. CDR3 loop: CASSPWDRGNEQFF. For the CDR3, the DNA is TGTGCCAGCAGCCCCTGGGACAGGGGGAATGAGCAGTTCTTC.

This chain uses TRBV18 with TRBJ2-5; 9 nucleotides match TRBD1. The V segment lost 3 bases and the J segment 4 bases; nucleotides outside the gene matches: 3. The germline CDR1 and CDR2 sequences are KGHSH and LQKENI. The CDR3 runs 14 residues. CDR3 bases: TGTGCCAGCTCACCCGGACAGGGGCGAGAGACCCAGTACTTC. It encodes CASSPGQGRETQYF.

The chain has TRBV4-3 and TRBJ1-1; D remains ambiguous. Trimming removed 4 bases from V and 8 bases from J, with 20 bases in between. In germline, CDR1 is LGHNA, CDR2 YSLEER. The CDR3 extends over 15 amino acids. The CDR3 here is CASSRGRGGQIEAFF. CDR3 DNA: TGCGCCAGCAGCCGCGGAAGAGGCGGGCAGATAGAAGCTTTCTTT.

The V gene is TRBV27, the J gene TRBJ1-5; TRBD1 matches 7 bases. Germline loops: CDR1 MNHEY, CDR2 SMNVEV (reference sequence). Germline trimming cut 7 bases from V and 5 bases from J; bases unmatched to any gene: 11. The CDR3 sequence is 15 residues long. The CDR3 reads CASTLRQGLDQPQHF. The CDR3 DNA is TGTGCCAGCACCTTACGACAGGGTCTCGATCAGCCCCAGCATTTT.

J is TRBJ2-7 and V is TRBV24-1; 11 positions agree with TRBD1. The CDR3 runs to 13 residues. The V and J ends lost 8 bases and 7 bases, in that order; junction bases with no gene match: 6. Germline V gene lookup returns CDR1 KGHDR and CDR2 SFDVKD. CDR3 loop: CATTGTGGGEQYF. In DNA form, the CDR3 reads TGTGCCACCACCGGGACAGGGGGTGGGGAGCAGTACTTC.

This chain connects TRBV7-9 to TRBJ2-7; 7 positions agree with TRBD2. From germline, CDR1 is SEHNR and CDR2 FQNEAQ (reference sequence). V gave up 5 bases and J gave up 1 base; unmatched junction bases: 8. The CDR3 is 15 amino acids. For the CDR3, the DNA is TGTGCCAGCAGCCACGAAGTAGCGGGTTCCTACGAGCAGTACTTC. It codes for CASSHEVAGSYEQYF.

A single count supports this clone. The chain has TRBV19 and TRBJ1-5; 11 bases fit TRBD1. This CDR3 has 15 residues. The J segment lost 5 bases and the V segment lost 5 bases, leaving 5 bases of the junction unmatched. Looked up from germline, CDR1 is LNHDA and CDR2 is SQIVND (reference sequence). Here the CDR3 reads CASSAGTGGYQPQHF. In nucleotides, the CDR3 is TGTGCCAGTAGTGCCGGGACAGGGGGTTATCAGCCCCAGCATTTT.

Many counts were recorded for this clone. The chain links TRBV14 to TRBJ1-2; D is undetermined. The CDR3 loop spans 17 amino acids. V was cut by 0 bases and J by 3 bases, with 17 bases left in between. Per germline, CDR1 SGHDN and CDR2 FVKESK. The CDR3 nucleotides are TGTGCCAGCAGCCAAGATCGTAGTTTTGAGACTGACTATGGCTACACCTTC. Translation gives CASSQDRSFETDYGYTF.

A few counts support this clone. The chain carries TRBV19 and TRBJ2-3, with D tentatively TRBD2 (6 bases). The CDR3 length is 17 residues. The germline gives CDR1 LNHDA, CDR2 SQIVND (reference sequence). Between the trimmed V and J ends, which lost 3 bases and 2 bases, there was a span of 18 bases. The CDR3 DNA sequence: TGTGCCAGTAGTATTAGCTCTTACGGGGGTACCACAGATACGCAGTATTTT. Encoded protein: CASSISSYGGTTDTQYF.

The chain combines TRBV28 with TRBJ2-5; tentative D call: TRBD1 (6 bases). Germline CDR1 and CDR2: MDHEN and SYDVKM. Between the trimmed V and J ends, which lost 7 bases and 5 bases, there was a span of 20 bases. This CDR3 spans 15 amino acids. CDR3 amino acids: CASKSEPGDWETQYF. The CDR3 bases are TGTGCCAGCAAGAGCGAGCCAGGGGATTGGGAGACCCAGTACTTC. The full variable domain, rest sourced from reference TRBV28 and TRBJ2-5, is DVKVTQSSRYLVKRTGEKVFLECVQDMDHENMFWYRQDPGLGLRLIYFSYDVKMKEKGDIPEGYSVSREKKERFSLILESASTNQTSMYLCASKSEPGDWETQYFGPGTRLLVL.

V is TRBV3-1 (or the pseudogene TRBV3-2) and J is TRBJ1-4; 7 bases line up with TRBD1. This CDR3 contains 16 residues. V lost 3 bases and J lost 4; bases outside the gene matches: 8. Germline V gene sequence: CDR1 LGHDT, CDR2 YNNKEL (reference sequence). CDR3 region: CASSQSATGNNEKLFF. The CDR3 coding sequence is TGTGCCAGCAGCCAGAGCGCGACAGGGAATAATGAAAAACTGTTTTTT.

The chain recombines TRBV29-1 with TRBJ1-1, with 10 bases identical to TRBD1. CDR1 and CDR2 from the germline V gene are SQVTM and ANQGSEA. V lost 7 bases, J lost 6 bases, and 8 bases stayed unmatched. The CDR3 runs 13 residues. Written as DNA, the CDR3 is TGCAGCGCCCGGGGACAGGGGTCTCCTGAAGCTTTCTTT. It translates to CSARGQGSPEAFF.

Here the CDR3 DNA reads TGTGCCAGCAGTACCTCAGGGAGCAATCAGCCCCAGCATTTT. Translating it yields CASSTSGSNQPQHF. This sequence joins TRBV6-5 and TRBJ1-5; a possible D gene is TRBD1 (5 bases). V lost 5 bases, J lost 1 base, and 9 bases lay in between. This CDR3 has 14 amino acids. The V gene's germline CDR1 is MNHEY and CDR2 SVGAGI.